The sequence of this TCR beta chain was determined in a study of OX40 agonist ivuxolimab in advanced cancers. Study at large: Ivuxolimab is an agonistic anti-OX40 (CD134) antibody, and patients were treated with it. Partial response was recorded in three patients: one hepatocellular carcinoma and two cutaneous melanoma cases.

Sequenced by immunoSEQ multiplex PCR; TCRdb stores in-frame clones only, minus some. The sample has 70,000 to 95,000 clones, about 86% seen once. Germline-derived CDR1 and CDR2 are MNHEY and SMNVEV (reference sequence). The CDR3 has 15 amino acids. The ends were cut back, 7 bases at V and 5 bases at J, with 20 bases in the middle. Excluded were patients having autoimmune disease history or systemic immunosuppression. The sample was CD4+ or CD8+ T cells sorted from blood, taken in a trial of the OX40 agonist ivuxolimab. The clonotype comes from an adult with an advanced solid tumor such as melanoma, head and neck, liver or kidney cancer. J is TRBJ2-5 and V is TRBV27; D is perhaps TRBD2 (6 bases). The CDR3 here is CASKNGGTGRETQYF. The CDR3 nucleotides are TGTGCCAGCAAGAATGGGGGGACCGGTAGGGAGACCCAGTACTTC.